The 13 T cell receptor beta chains in this list originate from one sample, sequenced in a study of blood T cells in healthy people across ages. Then a second PCR, running roughly 6 to 12 cycles, was carried out with a sample-barcoded 5' primer and a J-beta primer mix. Using its own MiXCR run on the 5' RACE reads, TCRdb lists one record per CDR3 protein. The sample lists 1.8 million or so distinct CDR3 sequences; 39% were seen once. Sequenced: blood. The receptors stem from a human donor in good health.

The chain recombines TRBV20-1 with TRBJ2-5; D may be TRBD1 (5 bases). The J call may be in error: the DNA end matches TRBJ2-7 better. This CDR3 has 14 residues. Germline V gene sequence: CDR1 DFQATT, CDR2 SNEGSKA (reference sequence). Here the CDR3 DNA reads TGCAGTGCTAGTGGTCTAGGACACAACTACGAGCAGTACTTC. Translated: CSASGLGHNYEQYF.

This clonotype was observed at least ten times. This rearrangement joins TRBV12-3 or TRBV12-4 to TRBJ2-5; D is perhaps TRBD2 (6 bases). The CDR3 is made up of 15 amino acids. V gave up 5 bases and J gave up 5 bases, with 18 bases separating them. DNA of the CDR3: TGTGCCAGCAGTCCCGGCCGGACTAAGTCCGAGACCCAGTACTTC. It specifies CASSPGRTKSETQYF.

CDR3 residues: CASSQEQGAPEETQYF. DNA for the CDR3: TGCGCCAGCAGCCAAGAACAGGGGGCGCCTGAGGAGACCCAGTACTTC. The chain couples TRBV4-3 to TRBJ2-5; 9 bases align to TRBD1. The germline V gene encodes CDR1 LGHNA and CDR2 YSLEER. The CDR3 runs to 16 residues. The junction had 7 bases not matched to a gene; V was cut back by 0 bases and J by 5 bases.

The chain recombines TRBV3-1 with TRBJ1-1; TRBD1 matches 9 bases. The germline CDR1 and CDR2 sequences are LGHDT and YNNKEL (reference sequence). The CDR3 is made up of 15 amino acids. Germline trimming cut 6 bases from V and 9 bases from J; bases unmatched to any gene: 14. This CDR3 reads CASSRTQGAKGQAFF. DNA for the CDR3: TGTGCCAGCAGTAGAACACAGGGGGCGAAAGGCCAAGCTTTCTTT.

This clonotype was observed many times. The V gene is TRBV29-1, the J gene TRBJ2-4; D is perhaps TRBD2 (6 bases). Germline CDR1 is SQVTM and CDR2 is ANQGSEA. The CDR3 runs to 14 residues. V gave up 6 bases and J gave up 7 bases, with 19 bases separating them. CDR3 residues: CSVDVPGLDNIQYF. CDR3 DNA sequence: TGCAGCGTCGACGTCCCGGGACTGGATAACATTCAGTACTTC.

V gene TRBV5-1 combines with J gene TRBJ2-5, with TRBD2 identical over 10 bases. V lost 1 base to trimming and J lost 5 bases; unmatched junction nucleotides: 8. The CDR3 is 16 amino acids. Germline assignment: CDR1 SGHRS and CDR2 YFSETQ. CDR3 nucleotides: TGCGCCAGCAGCTTGATAAGCGGGGGGGCTTTGGAGACCCAGTACTTC. Its translation is CASSLISGGALETQYF.

The V gene is TRBV12-3 or TRBV12-4, the J gene TRBJ2-4; a possible D gene is TRBD2 (6 bases). V dropped 6 bases and J dropped 5 bases, with 14 bases sitting between them. The CDR3 is 14 amino acids. CDR3 amino acids: CASSRSSAENIQYF. The CDR3 DNA reads as TGTGCCAGCAGCCGTTCTAGCGCTGAAAACATTCAGTACTTC.

J is TRBJ2-5 and V is TRBV4-1, with a possible D match to TRBD1 (5 bases). CDR1 MGHRA and CDR2 YSYEKL come from the germline V gene. CDR3 length: 15 residues. V lost 3 bases and J 2 bases, leaving 13 bases between the germline ends. DNA of the CDR3: TGCGCCAGCAGCCATTTATCCCAGGGTCAAGAGACCCAGTACTTC. Translation: CASSHLSQGQETQYF.

Only one count was recorded for this clonotype. A read error may be the cause here, since a much bigger clone is one base away. The chain carries TRBV6-5 and TRBJ2-3; 9 nucleotides match TRBD1. The CDR3 consists of 15 residues. Looked up from germline, CDR1 is MNHEY and CDR2 is SVGAGI. The CDR3 bases are TGTGCCAGTGGGGACAGGGTTTTGGACACAGATATGCAGTATTTT. The encoded protein is CASGDRVLDTDMQYF.

There are a few counts of this clonotype. J is TRBJ2-3 and V is TRBV7-8; D not certain. CDR3 length: 13 residues. Germline-derived CDR1 and CDR2 are SGHVS and FQNEAQ. Between the trimmed V and J ends, which lost 2 bases and 9 bases, there was a span of 12 bases. The CDR3 sequence: CASSLPSSVTQYF. The CDR3 DNA follows: TGTGCCAGCAGCTTACCCTCGTCAGTCACGCAGTATTTT.

This clonotype was seen many times. J is TRBJ1-6 and V is TRBV12-3 or TRBV12-4; a weak D match, TRBD1 (5 bases). The CDR3 has 15 amino acids. The ends were cut back, 3 bases at V and 7 bases at J, with 13 bases in the middle. CDR3 in amino acids: CASSLARGENSPLHF. CDR3 nucleotide sequence: TGTGCCAGCAGTTTGGCAAGAGGGGAGAATTCACCCCTCCACTTT.

This clonotype was observed a handful of times. The rearrangement joins TRBV5-1 to TRBJ2-2, with 8 positions matching TRBD2. The CDR3 is 16 amino acids. The trim removed 5 bases at V and 0 bases at J, leaving 6 bases unmatched. Germline assignment: CDR1 SGHRS and CDR2 YFSETQ. Here the CDR3 DNA reads TGCGCCAGCAGACGCGGGGGGCCTGCGAACACCGGGGAGCTGTTTTTT. It codes for CASRRGGPANTGELFF.

This chain joins TRBV12-3 or TRBV12-4 and TRBJ2-1; 9 bases match TRBD2. J gave up 0 bases and V 3 bases, and 12 bases lay outside the gene matches. This CDR3 is built from 19 residues. This chain's CDR3 is CASSFGLAGYRSSYNEQFF. In DNA form, the CDR3 reads TGTGCCAGCAGTTTTGGGCTAGCGGGGTACCGAAGCTCCTACAATGAGCAGTTCTTC.